This entry describes one T cell receptor (beta chain). This entry comes from a study of synovial regulatory T cells in juvenile arthritis. Using immunoSEQ multiplex PCR, the repertoire was profiled, and TCRdb retains in-frame clones only, with some absent. The sample holds 3,000 or so clones. Each patient with active arthritis gave synovial fluid along with matched peripheral blood. Germline CDR1 and CDR2: SGHAT and FQNNGV. The CDR3 runs to 12 residues. The DNA is unrecorded. The chain has TRBV11-2 and TRBJ1-1. The TCR was taken from a donor between 2 and 29 years old with juvenile idiopathic arthritis. Sequenced sample: Treg cells from the synovium. This CDR3 reads CASSLANTEAFF.